Each of the 15 T cell receptor beta chains below was sequenced from the same sample in a study of shared clonotypes between healthy human individuals. TCRdb's copy holds only in-frame clones and misses some; the assay was immunoSEQ multiplex PCR. The table lists tens of thousands of clones, roughly three fifths of them singletons, with about 51% in the top ten. The sample consisted of memory CD8+ T cells sorted from blood. Subset specified: CD45RO+ cells pooled with CCR7-negative TemRA cells. The receptors come from a man younger than 40 in good health.

The rearrangement joins TRBV28 to TRBJ1-2; 8 bases match TRBD1. V shed 5 bases and J 7 bases; nucleotides not matched to a gene: 9. Germline loops: CDR1 MDHEN, CDR2 SYDVKM. The CDR3 has 14 amino acids. CDR3 nucleotide sequence: TGTGCCAGCAGTATGACAGGGGTCGCCCTTGGCTACACCTTC. Its protein is CASSMTGVALGYTF.

V is TRBV5-4 and J is TRBJ2-3; TRBD1 matches at 8 bases. The germline V gene encodes CDR1 SGHNT and CDR2 YYREEE (reference sequence). The CDR3 runs to 15 residues. V shed 4 bases and J 2 bases; nucleotides not matched to a gene: 6. The CDR3 nucleotides read TGTGCCAGCAGCGATCCGACAGGGGTCACAGATACGCAGTATTTT. Translating it yields CASSDPTGVTDTQYF.

In its sample, this clone was seen a few times. Other DNA sequences in the same sample also yield this CDR3. This chain links TRBV27 with TRBJ2-3; 9 positions match TRBD2. There are 15 residues in the CDR3. V lost 2 bases, J lost 3 bases, and 3 bases stayed unmatched. Germline-derived CDR1 and CDR2 are MNHEY and SMNVEV (reference sequence). In DNA, the CDR3 is TGTGCCAGCAGTTTAATCGGACTAGCGACAGATACGCAGTATTTT. Translating it yields CASSLIGLATDTQYF.

The gene calls are TRBV6-4 and TRBJ2-1; 9 bases are shared with TRBD2. Germline V gene data show CDR1 as MRHNA and CDR2 as SNTAGT. This CDR3 has 14 residues. V was clipped by 3 bases and J by 9 bases; unmatched bases: 6. The CDR3 loop reads CASSEAGGRGEQFF. The CDR3 region has the DNA TGTGCCAGCAGTGAGGCGGGAGGGCGCGGTGAGCAGTTCTTC.

This sequence joins TRBV27 and TRBJ2-1; possible D gene TRBD1, 5 bases. The CDR3 sequence is 14 residues long. The V and J ends lost 7 bases and 8 bases respectively, with 18 bases between them. Germline V CDR1 and CDR2: MNHEY, SMNVEV (reference sequence). CDR3 nucleotides: TGTGCCAGCACTCCTTTACCAGGGAACCATGAGCAGTTCTTC. It translates to CASTPLPGNHEQFF.

The V and J genes are TRBV6-5 and TRBJ1-1; perhaps TRBD1 as D (6 bases). Germline V CDR1 and CDR2: MNHEY, SVGAGI. CDR3 length: 14 residues. The V gene lost 7 bases and the J gene lost 8 bases, with 20 bases spanning the gap. The CDR3: CASIPGGAVAEAFF. CDR3 DNA: TGTGCCAGCATCCCGGGGGGCGCGGTCGCCGAAGCTTTCTTT.

This rearrangement joins TRBV6-1 to TRBJ1-1, with D tentatively TRBD1 (6 bases). The CDR3 totals 17 residues. V lost 0 bases, J lost 2 bases, and 16 bases lay in between. Per germline, CDR1 MNHNS and CDR2 SASEGT. Here the CDR3 DNA reads TGTGCCAGCAGTGAAGCTGAGGGGGACAAAGGTAACACTGAAGCTTTCTTT. This encodes CASSEAEGDKGNTEAFF.

Ten or more counts support this clone. Germline and junction disagree at one end, which may indicate a read error. Other DNA sequences in the sample encode the same CDR3. V and J are TRBV11-2 and TRBJ1-1; D not certain. Germline assignment: CDR1 SGHAT and CDR2 FQNNGV. This CDR3 is 13 amino acids long. DNA for the CDR3: TGCGCCAGCAGCCCCCAACGGAACACTGAAGCTTTCTTT. It is translated as CASSPQRNTEAFF.

Only a few counts were recorded for this clone. CDR3 in DNA: TGTGCCAGCAGCTTAGCGTACAGTGGCCAGTACTTC. It codes for CASSLAYSGQYF. V usage is TRBV7-9 and J usage is TRBJ2-5; D is uncertain. CDR1 is SEHNR and CDR2 is FQNEAQ in the germline V gene (reference sequence). The CDR3 is 12 residues long. Trimming removed 0 bases at V and 10 bases at J, with 9 bases between. Drawing the rest from reference TRBV7-9 and TRBJ2-5, the complete variable domain is DTGVSQNPRHKITKRGQNVTFRCDPISEHNRLYWYRQTLGQGPEFLTYFQNEAQLEKSRLLSDRFSAERPKGSFSTLEIQRTEQGDSAMYLCASSLAYSGQYFGPGTRLLVL.

CDR3 sequence (DNA): TGTGCCAGCAGCGTGGACAGGGGGCATAGGATACAAGAGACCCAGTACTTC. This encodes CASSVDRGHRIQETQYF. V is TRBV5-6 and J is TRBJ2-5; 11 bases line up with TRBD1. Germline CDR1 reads SGHDT; CDR2 reads YYEEEE. The CDR3 has 17 residues. V shed 4 bases and J 2 bases; nucleotides not matched to a gene: 10.

This clone was seen just once. This chain uses TRBV7-8 with TRBJ1-1; D unclear. V lost 5 bases and J lost 5, with 18 bases in between. Germline V lookup: CDR1 SGHVS, CDR2 FQNEAQ. This CDR3 is built from 15 residues. CDR3 bases: TGTGCCAGCAGCCTCCTGGAGGGAGGAGTTACTGAAGCTTTCTTT. It translates to CASSLLEGGVTEAFF.

V usage is TRBV5-5 and J usage is TRBJ2-1; no firm D call. V was shortened by 3 bases and J by 3 bases, with 10 bases between the two germline ends. The CDR3 has 14 amino acids. In germline, CDR1 is SGHKS, CDR2 YYEKEE (reference sequence). For the CDR3, the DNA is TGTGCCAGCAGCTCTACCCCGCTCTACAATGAGCAGTTCTTC. It codes for CASSSTPLYNEQFF.

The chain carries TRBV10-3 and TRBJ2-1, with 9 bases identical to TRBD2. The V gene's germline CDR1 is ENHRY and CDR2 SYGVKD. The CDR3 consists of 21 residues. V lost 6 bases, J lost 1 base, and 22 bases stayed unmatched. CDR3: CAISGLPADSGSMLSYNEQFF. CDR3 bases: TGTGCCATCAGCGGCCTCCCGGCTGATAGCGGGAGTATGCTGTCCTACAATGAGCAGTTCTTC.

This sequence joins TRBV7-3 and TRBJ2-1; 7 bases agree with TRBD1. The junction had 8 bases not matched to a gene; V was cut back by 5 bases and J by 4 bases. The CDR3 is made up of 15 amino acids. Germline V gives CDR1 SGHTA, CDR2 FQGTGA. The CDR3 nucleotides read TGTGCCAGCAGCCCCAAGGACAGGAGTTACAATGAGCAGTTCTTC. Encoded protein: CASSPKDRSYNEQFF.

The V call is TRBV19, the J call TRBJ2-7; the D gene could be TRBD1 or TRBD2 (5 bases each). V lost 4 bases, J lost 2 bases, and 12 bases lay in between. Looked up from germline, CDR1 is LNHDA and CDR2 is SQIVND (reference sequence). CDR3 size: 14 residues. CDR3 in DNA: TGTGCCAGTAGTAACGGGGACGGGCCCTACGAGCAGTACTTC. It translates to CASSNGDGPYEQYF.